The rows below give T cell receptor beta chains drawn from one sample of a study of blood T cell repertoires in COVID-19. Using immunoSEQ multiplex PCR, the repertoire was profiled, and TCRdb retains in-frame clones only, with some absent. In the table there are about 200,000 clones, 85% to 90% of which are singletons. What was sequenced was PBMCs or T cells enriched from blood (not recorded which). The receptors originated from a man aged 25-45 years who had recovered from COVID-19. The CDR3 runs from the conserved cysteine through the conserved F or W. D genes are given only for firm matches. Clone size is given for some rows only: seen once, a few or many times, or a class if the clone is expanded.

D gene: NA; CDR3 length: 14; V gene: TRBV11-2; clone size: NA; J gene: TRBJ2-7; CDR3 DNA: TGTGCCAGCAGCGCGAAAAGCGGAACCTACGAGCAGTACTTC; CDR3 protein: CASSAKSGTYEQYF
D gene: NA; CDR3 length: 13; V gene: TRBV20-1; clone size: once; J gene: TRBJ2-1; CDR3 DNA: TGCAGTGCTAGTGCTAGCGATTACAATGAGCAGTTCTTC; CDR3 protein: CSASASDYNEQFF
D gene: NA; CDR3 length: 13; V gene: TRBV7-8; clone size: NA; J gene: TRBJ1-2; CDR3 DNA: TGTGCCAGCAGCTTTCTTGAGGTTCGGGGCTACACCTTC; CDR3 protein: CASSFLEVRGYTF
D gene: NA; CDR3 length: 15; V gene: TRBV19; clone size: NA; J gene: TRBJ2-7; CDR3 DNA: TGTGCCAGTAGTGAGGCCAGAAAATACTCCTACGAGCAGTACTTC; CDR3 protein: CASSEARKYSYEQYF
D gene: TRBD1; CDR3 length: 14; V gene: TRBV6-5; clone size: NA; J gene: TRBJ2-7; CDR3 DNA: TGTGCCAGCAGCTCCGGGACAGGAAACTACGAGCAGTACTTC; CDR3 protein: CASSSGTGNYEQYF
D gene: NA; CDR3 length: 16; V gene: TRBV4-1; clone size: NA; J gene: TRBJ2-3; CDR3 DNA: TGCGCCAGCAGCCAAGATTTGGGCCCTAGCACAGATACGCAGTATTTT; CDR3 protein: CASSQDLGPSTDTQYF
D gene: NA; CDR3 length: 14; V gene: TRBV7-9; clone size: NA; J gene: TRBJ1-6; CDR3 DNA: TGTGCCAGCAGCTTACTACAGGGAAATTCACCCCTCCACTTT; CDR3 protein: CASSLLQGNSPLHF
D gene: NA; CDR3 length: 13; V gene: TRBV19; clone size: NA; J gene: TRBJ2-7; CDR3 DNA: TGTGCCAGTAGTCCCGGAGTCTATCACGAGCAGTACTTC; CDR3 protein: CASSPGVYHEQYF
D gene: NA; CDR3 length: 11; V gene: TRBV18; clone size: NA; J gene: TRBJ2-7; CDR3 DNA: TGTGCCAGCTCCCCCGGGTGGGAGCAGTACTTC; CDR3 protein: CASSPGWEQYF
D gene: NA; CDR3 length: 14; V gene: TRBV7-2; clone size: few; J gene: TRBJ1-6; CDR3 DNA: TGTGCCAGCAGCTTAGACGGGGGGAATTCACCCCTCCACTTT; CDR3 protein: CASSLDGGNSPLHF
D gene: TRBD2; CDR3 length: 14; V gene: TRBV5-1; clone size: NA; J gene: TRBJ2-5; CDR3 DNA: TGCGCCAGCAGCCCCGGGACTACACAAGAGACCCAGTACTTC; CDR3 protein: CASSPGTTQETQYF
D gene: NA; CDR3 length: 13; V gene: TRBV29-1; clone size: NA; J gene: TRBJ1-1; CDR3 DNA: TGCAGCGTTGGCTTACAGATGAACACTGAAGCTTTCTTT; CDR3 protein: CSVGLQMNTEAFF
D gene: TRBD1; CDR3 length: 16; V gene: TRBV4-3; clone size: NA; J gene: TRBJ2-5; CDR3 DNA: TGCGCCAGCAGCCAAGATCAGGTGGACAGGGGGGAGACCCAGTACTTC; CDR3 protein: CASSQDQVDRGETQYF
D gene: NA; CDR3 length: 12; V gene: TRBV30; clone size: NA; J gene: TRBJ1-6; CDR3 DNA: TGTGCCTGCCGGGCGGGGTTTCAACCCCTCCACTTT; CDR3 protein: CACRAGFQPLHF
D gene: NA; CDR3 length: 14; V gene: TRBV6-2/TRBV6-3; clone size: many; J gene: TRBJ2-3; CDR3 DNA: TGTGCCAGCAGTTTTCCGGGACACACAGATACGCAGTATTTT; CDR3 protein: CASSFPGHTDTQYF
D gene: NA; CDR3 length: 12; V gene: TRBV6-4; clone size: NA; J gene: TRBJ1-6; CDR3 DNA: TGTGCCAGCAGTGACTTAAGGGGACCCCTCCACTTT; CDR3 protein: CASSDLRGPLHF
D gene: NA; CDR3 length: 15; V gene: TRBV28; clone size: NA; J gene: TRBJ1-1; CDR3 DNA: TGTGCCAGCAGTTTAGAAGGGACATTGAACACTGAAGCTTTCTTT; CDR3 protein: CASSLEGTLNTEAFF
D gene: TRBD1; CDR3 length: 19; V gene: TRBV9; clone size: NA; J gene: TRBJ1-3; CDR3 DNA: TGTGCCAGCAGCGTAAGTAGAGAGGATCGGGACAGCTCTGGAAACACCATATATTTT; CDR3 protein: CASSVSREDRDSSGNTIYF
D gene: TRBD1; CDR3 length: 15; V gene: TRBV7-9; clone size: NA; J gene: TRBJ2-7; CDR3 DNA: TGTGCCAGCAGCTCCTGGGACAGGGGGCTTCTAGGGCAGTACTTC; CDR3 protein: CASSSWDRGLLGQYF
D gene: NA; CDR3 length: 12; V gene: TRBV29-1; clone size: NA; J gene: TRBJ1-1; CDR3 DNA: TGCAGCGTTCCACAGGGGAACACTGAAGCTTTCTTT; CDR3 protein: CSVPQGNTEAFF
D gene: NA; CDR3 length: 13; V gene: TRBV6-2/TRBV6-3; clone size: NA; J gene: TRBJ1-5; CDR3 DNA: TGTGCCAGCAGTTACTCTGGCACTCAGCCCCAGCATTTT; CDR3 protein: CASSYSGTQPQHF
D gene: NA; CDR3 length: 13; V gene: TRBV7-6; clone size: NA; J gene: TRBJ2-7; CDR3 DNA: TGTGCCAGCAGCTTAGAACTAGCCTACGAGCAGTACTTC; CDR3 protein: CASSLELAYEQYF
D gene: TRBD1; CDR3 length: 14; V gene: TRBV15; clone size: NA; J gene: TRBJ1-1; CDR3 DNA: TGTGCCACCAGCAGAGCCAACAGGGGCACTGAAGCTTTCTTT; CDR3 protein: CATSRANRGTEAFF
D gene: NA; CDR3 length: 16; V gene: TRBV7-9; clone size: NA; J gene: TRBJ2-5; CDR3 DNA: TGTGCCAGCAGCTTACCGTTCGGACACAACCAAGAGACCCAGTACTTC; CDR3 protein: CASSLPFGHNQETQYF
D gene: NA; CDR3 length: 14; V gene: TRBV4-3; clone size: NA; J gene: TRBJ2-7; CDR3 DNA: TGCGCCAGCAGCCAAGACGGGATTTACTACGAGCAGTACTTC; CDR3 protein: CASSQDGIYYEQYF
D gene: TRBD1; CDR3 length: 14; V gene: TRBV7-9; clone size: NA; J gene: TRBJ2-2; CDR3 DNA: TGTGCCAGCAGAAGGACAGGGATCCCCGGGGAGCTGTTTTTT; CDR3 protein: CASRRTGIPGELFF
D gene: NA; CDR3 length: 15; V gene: TRBV6-5; clone size: once; J gene: TRBJ1-1; CDR3 DNA: TGTGCCAGCAGCGAGAGAAGAGAGCGACAGGATGAAGCTTTCTTT; CDR3 protein: CASSERRERQDEAFF
D gene: TRBD1; CDR3 length: 18; V gene: TRBV19; clone size: NA; J gene: TRBJ1-2; CDR3 DNA: TGTGCCAGTACATGGGTTCTTTCCGGGACAGGAACCAACTATGGCTACACCTTC; CDR3 protein: CASTWVLSGTGTNYGYTF
D gene: TRBD2; CDR3 length: 17; V gene: TRBV6-2/TRBV6-3; clone size: NA; J gene: TRBJ2-2; CDR3 DNA: TGTGCCAGCAGTTACTTAGTGGGACTAGCGGGTCCCGGGGAGCTGTTTTTT; CDR3 protein: CASSYLVGLAGPGELFF